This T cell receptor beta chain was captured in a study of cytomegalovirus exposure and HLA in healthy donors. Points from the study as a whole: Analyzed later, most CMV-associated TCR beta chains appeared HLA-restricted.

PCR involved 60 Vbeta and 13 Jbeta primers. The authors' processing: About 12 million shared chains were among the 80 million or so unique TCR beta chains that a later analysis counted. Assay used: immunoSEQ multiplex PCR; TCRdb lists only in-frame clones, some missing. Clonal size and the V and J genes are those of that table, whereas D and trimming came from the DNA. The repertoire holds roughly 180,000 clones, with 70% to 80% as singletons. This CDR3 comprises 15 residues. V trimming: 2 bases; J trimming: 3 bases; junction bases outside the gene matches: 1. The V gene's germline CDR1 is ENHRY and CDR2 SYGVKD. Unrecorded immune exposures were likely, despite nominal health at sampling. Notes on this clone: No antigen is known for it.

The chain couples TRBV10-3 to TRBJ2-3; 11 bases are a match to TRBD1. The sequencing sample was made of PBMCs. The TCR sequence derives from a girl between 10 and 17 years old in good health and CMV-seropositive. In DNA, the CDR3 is TGTGCCATCAGTGAGGGGACAGGGGGAACAGATACGCAGTATTTT. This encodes CAISEGTGGTDTQYF.